Listed below are T cell receptor beta chains from one sample, sequenced in a study of shared clonotypes between healthy human individuals. TCRdb keeps only in-frame clones here, not all; method: immunoSEQ multiplex PCR. The repertoire holds about 330,000 clones, about 74% seen once, with about a tenth in the top ten. What was sequenced was memory CD4+ T cells sorted from blood. The receptors stem from a man aged 30 to 45 in good health. Each CDR3 is given with its conserved first and last residue. Fields, in order: J gene, clone size, V gene, D gene, CDR3 protein, CDR3 DNA. A D gene is named only where the DNA matches it firmly. Not all rows give a size; the values are once, few, many and, for expanded clones, a class.

j_call: TRBJ1-3; clone_size: .; v_call: TRBV9; d_call: .; cdr3_aa: CASSVESVRGNTIYF; cdr3_nt: TGTGCCAGCAGCGTAGAGTCGGTGCGTGGAAACACCATATATTTT
j_call: TRBJ2-7; clone_size: few; v_call: TRBV7-8; d_call: .; cdr3_aa: CASSLARSYEQYF; cdr3_nt: TGTGCCAGCAGCTTAGCGCGGAGCTACGAGCAGTACTTC
j_call: TRBJ1-4; clone_size: few; v_call: TRBV5-5; d_call: .; cdr3_aa: CASSPGATNEKLFF; cdr3_nt: TGTGCCAGCAGTCCCGGGGCAACTAATGAAAAACTGTTTTTT
j_call: TRBJ2-1; clone_size: many; v_call: TRBV7-2; d_call: .; cdr3_aa: CASSLAGLYEQFF; cdr3_nt: TGTGCCAGCAGCTTAGCTGGGTTGTATGAGCAGTTCTTC
j_call: TRBJ1-2; clone_size: .; v_call: TRBV10-3; d_call: .; cdr3_aa: CAIRPRGDHYGYTF; cdr3_nt: TGTGCCATCCGCCCAAGAGGGGACCACTATGGCTACACCTTC
j_call: TRBJ1-5; clone_size: .; v_call: TRBV28; d_call: .; cdr3_aa: CASMGNQPQHF; cdr3_nt: TGTGCCAGCATGGGAAATCAGCCCCAGCATTTT
j_call: TRBJ2-7; clone_size: .; v_call: TRBV2; d_call: .; cdr3_aa: CASTEGRLTYEQYF; cdr3_nt: TGTGCCAGCACCGAAGGGCGGTTAACCTACGAGCAGTACTTC
j_call: TRBJ1-4; clone_size: .; v_call: TRBV4-2; d_call: .; cdr3_aa: CASSQQDSNEKLFF; cdr3_nt: TGTGCCAGCAGCCAACAAGACAGTAATGAAAAACTGTTTTTT
j_call: TRBJ2-3; clone_size: .; v_call: TRBV11-2; d_call: TRBD2; cdr3_aa: CASSLDPAGTSGTDTQYF; cdr3_nt: TGTGCCAGCAGCTTAGATCCGGCCGGGACTAGCGGCACAGATACGCAGTATTTT
j_call: TRBJ2-1; clone_size: .; v_call: TRBV4-1; d_call: .; cdr3_aa: CASSRSEGYNEQFF; cdr3_nt: TGCGCCAGCAGCCGCTCAGAGGGATACAATGAGCAGTTCTTC
j_call: TRBJ1-1; clone_size: .; v_call: TRBV5-1; d_call: .; cdr3_aa: CASSLEERNTEAFF; cdr3_nt: TGCGCCAGCAGCTTGGAGGAGCGGAACACTGAAGCTTTCTTT
j_call: TRBJ2-1; clone_size: .; v_call: TRBV9; d_call: .; cdr3_aa: CASSVVVDNEQFF; cdr3_nt: TGTGCCAGCAGCGTAGTGGTGGACAATGAGCAGTTCTTC
j_call: TRBJ2-7; clone_size: .; v_call: TRBV5-1; d_call: TRBD2; cdr3_aa: CASRGEGLSYEQYF; cdr3_nt: TGCGCCAGCAGGGGGGAGGGCCTGTCCTACGAGCAGTACTTC
j_call: TRBJ1-1; clone_size: .; v_call: TRBV5-1; d_call: .; cdr3_aa: CASSFGKNTEAFF; cdr3_nt: TGCGCCAGCAGCTTCGGGAAGAACACTGAAGCTTTCTTT
j_call: TRBJ2-4; clone_size: .; v_call: TRBV19; d_call: TRBD1; cdr3_aa: CASSGTGDFSAKNIQYF; cdr3_nt: TGTGCCAGTAGCGGGACAGGGGACTTCTCAGCCAAAAACATTCAGTACTTC
j_call: TRBJ2-1; clone_size: .; v_call: TRBV10-2; d_call: TRBD2; cdr3_aa: CASNGAGGRLEQFF; cdr3_nt: TGCGCCAGCAACGGAGCGGGAGGTCGCCTTGAGCAGTTCTTC
j_call: TRBJ1-1; clone_size: once; v_call: TRBV4-1; d_call: TRBD1; cdr3_aa: CASSQEEGGFGTEAFF; cdr3_nt: TGCGCCAGCAGCCAAGAGGAAGGGGGCTTTGGCACTGAAGCTTTCTTT
j_call: TRBJ2-5; clone_size: .; v_call: TRBV29-1; d_call: TRBD1; cdr3_aa: CSAGQGGKETQYF; cdr3_nt: TGCAGCGCCGGACAGGGCGGGAAAGAGACCCAGTACTTC
j_call: TRBJ1-2; clone_size: .; v_call: TRBV9; d_call: .; cdr3_aa: CASSPQQGLGYGYTF; cdr3_nt: TGTGCCAGCAGCCCCCAGCAGGGCCTTGGCTATGGCTACACCTTC
j_call: TRBJ2-1; clone_size: once; v_call: TRBV5-1; d_call: TRBD2; cdr3_aa: CASSLGEGLNNEQFF; cdr3_nt: TGCGCCAGCAGCTTGGGGGAGGGCCTTAACAATGAGCAGTTCTTC
j_call: TRBJ2-1; clone_size: .; v_call: TRBV7-9; d_call: .; cdr3_aa: CASSSPGEIWYNEQFF; cdr3_nt: TGTGCCAGCAGCTCCCCAGGGGAAATTTGGTACAATGAGCAGTTCTTC
j_call: TRBJ2-1; clone_size: .; v_call: TRBV11-2; d_call: TRBD2; cdr3_aa: CASMGGSGSYNEQFF; cdr3_nt: TGTGCCAGCATGGGGGGGTCTGGCTCCTACAATGAGCAGTTCTTC
j_call: TRBJ2-7; clone_size: many; v_call: TRBV7-9; d_call: .; cdr3_aa: CASSSSGQHYEQYF; cdr3_nt: TGTGCCAGCAGCTCGAGTGGACAGCACTACGAGCAGTACTTC
j_call: TRBJ2-5; clone_size: .; v_call: TRBV5-6; d_call: TRBD2; cdr3_aa: CASRPGLAVQETQYF; cdr3_nt: TGTGCCAGCAGACCGGGACTAGCGGTCCAAGAGACCCAGTACTTC
j_call: TRBJ1-3; clone_size: .; v_call: TRBV9; d_call: .; cdr3_aa: CASSVAPSLGNTIYF; cdr3_nt: TGTGCCAGCAGCGTAGCCCCATCCCTAGGTAACACCATATATTTT
j_call: TRBJ2-5; clone_size: .; v_call: TRBV14; d_call: .; cdr3_aa: CASSQDPARQETQYF; cdr3_nt: TGTGCCAGCAGCCAAGATCCAGCGAGACAAGAGACCCAGTACTTC
j_call: TRBJ2-7; clone_size: many; v_call: TRBV6-1; d_call: TRBD2; cdr3_aa: CATVRTSGSYEQYF; cdr3_nt: TGTGCCACGGTTCGGACTAGCGGGTCTTACGAGCAGTACTTC
j_call: TRBJ2-2; clone_size: many; v_call: TRBV29-1; d_call: .; cdr3_aa: CSGIILSTGELFF; cdr3_nt: TGCAGCGGGATAATCCTAAGCACCGGGGAGCTGTTTTTT
j_call: TRBJ2-1; clone_size: .; v_call: TRBV7-9; d_call: TRBD2; cdr3_aa: CASSLQGLAGDEQFF; cdr3_nt: TGTGCCAGCAGCTTACAAGGACTAGCGGGTGATGAGCAGTTCTTC
j_call: TRBJ1-1; clone_size: .; v_call: TRBV29-1; d_call: TRBD1; cdr3_aa: CSVSSRTGLNTEAFF; cdr3_nt: TGCAGCGTTAGTTCTAGGACAGGGTTGAACACTGAAGCTTTCTTT
j_call: TRBJ2-2; clone_size: once; v_call: TRBV19; d_call: .; cdr3_aa: CASTRGSQGTANTGELFF; cdr3_nt: TGTGCCAGTACGAGGGGTTCGCAGGGCACCGCGAACACCGGGGAGCTGTTTTTT
j_call: TRBJ2-3; clone_size: few; v_call: TRBV7-3; d_call: .; cdr3_aa: CASSLGGPEADTQYF; cdr3_nt: TGTGCCAGCAGCTTAGGAGGGCCCGAGGCAGATACGCAGTATTTT
j_call: TRBJ2-3; clone_size: once; v_call: TRBV27; d_call: .; cdr3_aa: CASSLTAGTSTDTQYF; cdr3_nt: TGTGCCAGCAGTCTGACTGCGGGGACTAGCACAGATACGCAGTATTTT
j_call: TRBJ2-2; clone_size: few; v_call: TRBV5-4; d_call: TRBD2; cdr3_aa: CASSPRTSDNTGELFF; cdr3_nt: TGTGCCAGCAGCCCCAGGACTAGCGATAACACCGGGGAGCTGTTTTTT
j_call: TRBJ1-5; clone_size: few; v_call: TRBV2; d_call: .; cdr3_aa: CASRADSNQPQHF; cdr3_nt: TGTGCCAGCAGGGCAGATAGCAATCAGCCCCAGCATTTT
j_call: TRBJ2-5; clone_size: once; v_call: TRBV5-1; d_call: TRBD1; cdr3_aa: CASTDPGQGVETQYF; cdr3_nt: TGCGCCAGCACCGATCCGGGACAGGGGGTTGAGACCCAGTACTTC
j_call: TRBJ2-1; clone_size: .; v_call: TRBV7-6; d_call: TRBD2; cdr3_aa: CASSLEGLAGNNEQFF; cdr3_nt: TGTGCCAGCAGCTTAGAGGGACTAGCGGGGAACAATGAGCAGTTCTTC
j_call: TRBJ2-7; clone_size: .; v_call: TRBV10-1; d_call: TRBD1; cdr3_aa: CASRGQGSWEQYF; cdr3_nt: TGCGCCAGCAGGGGACAGGGATCGTGGGAGCAGTACTTC
j_call: TRBJ2-2; clone_size: .; v_call: TRBV18; d_call: .; cdr3_aa: CASSPPGRVGTGGELFF; cdr3_nt: TGTGCCAGCTCACCACCGGGTAGGGTCGGCACCGGCGGGGAGCTGTTTTTT
j_call: TRBJ2-2; clone_size: .; v_call: TRBV6-6; d_call: TRBD2; cdr3_aa: CASISLREKAGELFF; cdr3_nt: TGTGCCAGCATAAGTTTGCGGGAGAAGGCCGGGGAGCTGTTTTTT
j_call: TRBJ2-5; clone_size: once; v_call: TRBV2; d_call: TRBD2; cdr3_aa: CASREAGHQETQYF; cdr3_nt: TGTGCCAGCAGGGAAGCGGGGCATCAAGAGACCCAGTACTTC
j_call: TRBJ2-1; clone_size: .; v_call: TRBV28; d_call: TRBD2; cdr3_aa: CASTSSEGTSGIYNEQFF; cdr3_nt: TGTGCCAGCACCTCCTCAGAGGGAACTAGCGGGATATACAATGAGCAGTTCTTC
j_call: TRBJ2-5; clone_size: .; v_call: TRBV5-4; d_call: .; cdr3_aa: CASSVPGSQETQYF; cdr3_nt: TGTGCCAGCAGCGTTCCGGGATCTCAAGAGACCCAGTACTTC
j_call: TRBJ2-7; clone_size: .; v_call: TRBV18; d_call: TRBD2; cdr3_aa: CASSGGLAGGTEQYF; cdr3_nt: TGTGCCAGCTCAGGCGGACTAGCGGGTGGTACGGAGCAGTACTTC
j_call: TRBJ2-1; clone_size: .; v_call: TRBV4-2; d_call: TRBD2; cdr3_aa: CASSPVKAGGIGDEQFF; cdr3_nt: TGTGCCAGCAGCCCAGTAAAGGCGGGAGGTATTGGGGATGAGCAGTTCTTC
j_call: TRBJ2-1; clone_size: .; v_call: TRBV4-3; d_call: TRBD2; cdr3_aa: CASSLIAGGFNNEQFF; cdr3_nt: TGCGCCAGCAGCCTCATTGCGGGAGGGTTCAACAATGAGCAGTTCTTC
j_call: TRBJ1-2; clone_size: .; v_call: TRBV29-1; d_call: TRBD1; cdr3_aa: CSVEGRDSTYGYTF; cdr3_nt: TGCAGCGTAGAGGGCCGGGACAGTACTTATGGCTACACCTTC
j_call: TRBJ2-1; clone_size: .; v_call: TRBV9; d_call: TRBD2; cdr3_aa: CASSPSGIRNEQFF; cdr3_nt: TGTGCCAGCTCCCCTAGCGGGATTAGAAATGAGCAGTTCTTC
j_call: TRBJ1-1; clone_size: once; v_call: TRBV5-1; d_call: TRBD1; cdr3_aa: CASSLFTGVGEAFF; cdr3_nt: TGCGCCAGCAGCCTTTTTACAGGGGTGGGTGAAGCTTTCTTT
j_call: TRBJ2-1; clone_size: .; v_call: TRBV7-2; d_call: TRBD1; cdr3_aa: CASSPRQGAWNEQFF; cdr3_nt: TGTGCCAGCAGCCCCCGACAGGGGGCGTGGAATGAGCAGTTCTTC
j_call: TRBJ1-1; clone_size: .; v_call: TRBV25-1; d_call: .; cdr3_aa: CASSEVGSGGHTEAFF; cdr3_nt: TGTGCCAGCAGTGAAGTGGGTTCGGGGGGACACACTGAAGCTTTCTTT
j_call: TRBJ1-5; clone_size: .; v_call: TRBV28; d_call: .; cdr3_aa: CASRPDMNQPQHF; cdr3_nt: TGTGCCAGCAGGCCTGACATGAATCAGCCCCAGCATTTT
j_call: TRBJ1-4; clone_size: .; v_call: TRBV2; d_call: .; cdr3_aa: CASNGVGGAREKLFF; cdr3_nt: TGTGCCAGCAATGGTGTCGGGGGGGCGCGGGAAAAACTGTTTTTT
j_call: TRBJ2-7; clone_size: .; v_call: TRBV19; d_call: TRBD1; cdr3_aa: CASSIEATGASYEQYF; cdr3_nt: TGTGCCAGTAGTATAGAGGCGACAGGGGCCTCCTACGAGCAGTACTTC
j_call: TRBJ2-5; clone_size: few; v_call: TRBV11-3; d_call: TRBD2; cdr3_aa: CASSPAGGGGLETQYF; cdr3_nt: TGTGCCAGCAGCCCTGCCGGGGGGGGCGGATTAGAGACCCAGTACTTC
j_call: TRBJ2-2; clone_size: .; v_call: TRBV5-1; d_call: .; cdr3_aa: CASSLDTYSVGELFF; cdr3_nt: TGCGCCAGCAGCTTGGATACTTACTCGGTCGGGGAGCTGTTTTTT